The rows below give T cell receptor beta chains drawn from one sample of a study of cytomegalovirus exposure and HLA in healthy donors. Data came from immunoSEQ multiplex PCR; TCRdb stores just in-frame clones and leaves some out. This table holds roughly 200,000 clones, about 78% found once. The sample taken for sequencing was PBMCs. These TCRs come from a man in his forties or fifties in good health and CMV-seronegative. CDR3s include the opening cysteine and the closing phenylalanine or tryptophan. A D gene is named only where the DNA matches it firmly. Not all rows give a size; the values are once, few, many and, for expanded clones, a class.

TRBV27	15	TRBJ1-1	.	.	CASTEIGLGYTEAFF	TGTGCCAGCACCGAAATCGGACTGGGTTACACTGAAGCTTTCTTT
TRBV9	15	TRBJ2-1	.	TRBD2	CASSVMASGGMNEFF	TGTGCCAGCAGCGTTATGGCTAGCGGGGGTATGAATGAGTTCTTC
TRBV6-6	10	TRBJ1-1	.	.	CASRRTEAFF	TGTGCCAGCCGGAGGACTGAAGCTTTCTTT
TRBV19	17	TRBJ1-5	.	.	CASSATLTGNRNQPQHF	TGTGCCAGTAGTGCCACCTTGACAGGTAACCGGAATCAGCCCCAGCATTTT
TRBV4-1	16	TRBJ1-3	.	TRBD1	CASSLQGDRGLDTIYF	TGCGCCAGCAGCCTCCAAGGGGACAGGGGTCTGGACACCATATATTTT
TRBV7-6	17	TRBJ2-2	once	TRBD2	CASSLERGGSNTGELFF	TGTGCCAGCAGCTTAGAACGGGGGGGTTCGAACACCGGGGAGCTGTTTTTT
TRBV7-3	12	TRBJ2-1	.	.	CASRTSGDEQFF	TGTGCCAGCAGGACCTCTGGAGATGAGCAGTTCTTC
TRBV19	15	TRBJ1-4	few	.	CASSFTGATNEKLFF	TGTGCCAGTAGTTTTACGGGGGCAACTAATGAAAAACTGTTTTTT
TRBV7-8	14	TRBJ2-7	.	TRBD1	CASSPRTGWGEQYF	TGTGCCAGCAGCCCTCGGACAGGGTGGGGTGAGCAGTACTTC
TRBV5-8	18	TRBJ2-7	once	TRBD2	CASSAGPGLAGGMDEQYF	TGTGCCAGCAGCGCGGGGCCGGGACTAGCGGGAGGGATGGACGAGCAGTACTTC
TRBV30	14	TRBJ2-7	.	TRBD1	CAWSTGTGEPEQYF	TGTGCCTGGAGTACCGGGACAGGTGAGCCGGAGCAGTACTTC
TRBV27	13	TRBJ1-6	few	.	CASSYTRGSPLHF	TGTGCCAGCAGTTACACCCGGGGTTCACCCCTCCACTTT
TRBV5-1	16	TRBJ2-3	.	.	CASSLAAGWETDTQYF	TGCGCCAGCAGCTTGGCGGCGGGATGGGAGACAGATACGCAGTATTTT
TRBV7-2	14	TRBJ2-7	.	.	CASSSGSVAPEQYF	TGTGCCAGCAGCTCGGGAAGCGTGGCACCCGAGCAGTACTTC
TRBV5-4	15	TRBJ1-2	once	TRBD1	CASSGNRGGNYGYTF	TGTGCCAGCAGCGGAAACAGGGGGGGAAACTATGGCTACACCTTC
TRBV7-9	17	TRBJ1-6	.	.	CASSLGGISGDNSPLHF	TGTGCCAGCAGCTTAGGCGGCATCAGCGGGGATAATTCACCCCTCCACTTT
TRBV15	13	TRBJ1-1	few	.	CATSRSGASEAFF	TGTGCCACCAGCAGGTCAGGGGCGTCTGAAGCTTTCTTT
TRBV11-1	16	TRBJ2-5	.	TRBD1	CASSPRGDRVGETQYF	TGTGCCAGCAGCCCTCGAGGGGACAGGGTGGGGGAGACCCAGTACTTC
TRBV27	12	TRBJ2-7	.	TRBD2	CASGAGGYEQYF	TGTGCCTCGGGGGCGGGGGGCTACGAGCAGTACTTC
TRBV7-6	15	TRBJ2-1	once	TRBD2	CASSLGLAVTNEQFF	TGTGCCAGCAGCTTAGGGCTAGCGGTAACCAATGAGCAGTTCTTC
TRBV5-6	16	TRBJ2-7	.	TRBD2	CASSILAGGPGYEQYF	TGTGCCAGCAGCATTCTAGCGGGGGGGCCTGGCTACGAGCAGTACTTC
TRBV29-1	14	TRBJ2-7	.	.	CSVARGTSSYEQYF	TGCAGCGTCGCTCGGGGGACCAGCTCCTACGAGCAGTACTTC
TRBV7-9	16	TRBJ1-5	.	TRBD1	CASSQWDRGSNQPQHF	TGTGCCAGCAGCCAGTGGGACAGGGGAAGCAATCAGCCCCAGCATTTT
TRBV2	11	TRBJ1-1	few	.	CASWQNTEAFF	TGTGCCAGCTGGCAGAACACTGAAGCTTTCTTT
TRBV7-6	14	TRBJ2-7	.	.	CASSLSPGRPEQYF	TGTGCCAGCAGCTTAAGTCCAGGGAGGCCCGAGCAGTACTTC
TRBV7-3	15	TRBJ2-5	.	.	CASSLRPGRGETQYF	TGTGCCAGCAGCCTTAGACCCGGAAGGGGAGAGACCCAGTACTTC
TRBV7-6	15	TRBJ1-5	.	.	CASSQFSGGMQPQHF	TGTGCCAGCAGCCAATTTAGCGGGGGGATGCAGCCCCAGCATTTT
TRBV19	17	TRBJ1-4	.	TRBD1	CASSLLGGQGAREKLFF	TGTGCCAGTAGCCTCCTAGGGGGGCAGGGGGCACGGGAAAAACTGTTTTTT
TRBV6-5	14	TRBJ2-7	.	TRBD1	CASSVRQGRYEQYF	TGTGCCAGCAGTGTTAGACAGGGCAGGTACGAGCAGTACTTC
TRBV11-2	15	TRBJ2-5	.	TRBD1	CASSSQAGQGETQYF	TGTGCCAGCAGCTCCCAGGCGGGACAGGGAGAGACCCAGTACTTC
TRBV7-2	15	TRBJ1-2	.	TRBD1	CASSTRGQGAYGYTF	TGTGCCAGCAGCACCCGAGGACAGGGGGCCTATGGCTACACCTTC
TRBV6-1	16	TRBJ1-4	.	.	CASSADSAPGGEKLFF	TGTGCCAGCAGTGCGGACAGTGCACCGGGTGGAGAAAAACTGTTTTTT
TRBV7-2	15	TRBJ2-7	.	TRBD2	CASSNNRDYYYEQYF	TGTGCCAGCAGCAATAACCGGGACTACTACTACGAGCAGTACTTC
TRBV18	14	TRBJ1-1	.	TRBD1	CASSRGQGGTEAFF	TGTGCCAGCTCACGGGGACAGGGGGGCACTGAAGCTTTCTTT
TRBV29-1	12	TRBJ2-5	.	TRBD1	CSGAIQGETQYF	TGCAGCGGAGCCATACAGGGGGAGACCCAGTACTTC
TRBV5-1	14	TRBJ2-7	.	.	CASSLALRGNEQYF	TGCGCCAGCAGCTTGGCGCTTCGAGGGAACGAGCAGTACTTC
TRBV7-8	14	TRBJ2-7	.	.	CASSFNPDNYEQYF	TGTGCCAGCAGCTTTAACCCGGACAACTACGAGCAGTACTTC
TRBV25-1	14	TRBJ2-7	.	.	CASSVRTVGGEQYF	TGTGCCAGCAGTGTGAGAACCGTAGGCGGCGAGCAGTACTTC
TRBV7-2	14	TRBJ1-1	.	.	CASSLDRVGTEAFF	TGTGCCAGCAGCTTAGACAGGGTAGGCACTGAAGCTTTCTTT
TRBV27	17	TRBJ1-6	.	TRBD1	CASSLLFLGQKNSPLHF	TGTGCCAGCAGTCTCCTCTTCTTGGGACAGAAGAATTCACCCCTCCACTTT
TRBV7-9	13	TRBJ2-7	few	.	CASSPPGSYEQYF	TGTGCCAGCAGTCCCCCGGGGTCCTACGAGCAGTACTTC
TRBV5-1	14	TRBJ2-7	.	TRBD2	CASSSSGEHYEQYF	TGCGCCAGCAGCTCTAGCGGGGAACACTACGAGCAGTACTTC